A single sample is the source of the 23 T cell receptor beta chains below, sequenced in a study of blood T cells in healthy people across ages. The second PCR ran about 6 to 12 cycles with a sample-barcoded 5' primer and J-beta primers. TCRdb processed the 5' RACE reads anew with MiXCR; each CDR3 protein has one entry. In the table there are hundreds of thousands of distinct CDR3 sequences, around 48% of which are singletons. The specimen sequenced was blood. The receptors originated from a man younger than 40 in good health.

The chain is built from TRBV4-3 and TRBJ2-7, with TRBD2 matching 8 bases. The DNA end is a closer match to TRBJ2-5, so the J assignment may be wrong. There are 16 residues in the CDR3. The germline V gene has CDR1 LGHNA and CDR2 YSLEER. The CDR3 here is CASSQDGRGGTETQYF. The CDR3 region has the DNA TGCGCCAGCAGCCAAGACGGACGGGGGGGGACCGAGACCCAGTACTTC.

The gene calls are TRBV6-6 and TRBJ1-5, with D uncertain. Per the germline V gene, CDR1 is MNHNY and CDR2 is SVGAGI (reference sequence). The CDR3 sequence is 13 residues long. V was clipped by 10 bases and J by 7 bases, with 17 bases between them. CDR3 in DNA: TGTGCCACCGGACGGGGAGGGTCGCAGCCCCAGCATTTT. It encodes CATGRGGSQPQHF.

This clonotype showed up just a few times. The chain employs TRBV9 and TRBJ2-4; no reliable D call. The CDR3 loop spans 13 amino acids. Trimming left V 2 bases short and J 8 bases short, with 11 bases between. Germline V lookup: CDR1 SGDLS, CDR2 YYNGEE. The CDR3 is CASSVGFVDIQYF. The DNA for the CDR3 is TGTGCCAGCAGCGTGGGATTTGTAGACATTCAGTACTTC.

The rearrangement joins TRBV5-1 to TRBJ1-1, with D tentatively TRBD1 (6 bases). Per germline, CDR1 SGHRS and CDR2 YFSETQ. The V end lost 0 bases, the J end lost 1 base, and 7 bases lay between the germline ends. There are 14 residues in the CDR3. CDR3 sequence reads: CASSLGQENTEAFF. CDR3 nucleotide sequence: TGCGCCAGCAGCTTGGGACAGGAGAACACTGAAGCTTTCTTT.

The chain recombines TRBV7-2 with TRBJ2-5; D is unclear. The V gene lost 5 bases and the J gene lost 5 bases, with 9 bases spanning the gap. This CDR3 contains 12 residues. Germline lookup yields CDR1 SGHTA and CDR2 FQGNSA. Here the CDR3 reads CASSPFAETQYF. The CDR3 DNA reads as TGTGCCAGCAGCCCCTTTGCGGAGACCCAGTACTTC.

The J gene is TRBJ1-2, the V gene TRBV4-1; 10 nucleotides align to TRBD1. Trimming cost V 2 bases and J 4 bases; bases outside gene matches: 7. Germline V gives CDR1 MGHRA, CDR2 YSYEKL. The CDR3 loop spans 16 amino acids. The CDR3 nucleotides read TGCGCCAGCAGCCAATCGGGGACAGGGGAGGGCTATGGCTACACCTTC. Translated, it gives CASSQSGTGEGYGYTF.

The V call is TRBV7-9, the J call TRBJ2-6, with D hard to call. Germline assignment: CDR1 SEHNR and CDR2 FQNEAQ (reference sequence). The CDR3 runs to 14 residues. With 0 bases removed from V and 4 bases from J, the gap between germline ends came to 4 bases. The CDR3 loop reads CASSLAQGANVLTF. In nucleotides, the CDR3 is TGTGCCAGCAGCTTAGCCCAGGGGGCCAACGTCCTGACTTTC. Supplemented by reference TRBV7-9 and TRBJ2-6, the full variable domain reads DTGVSQNPRHKITKRGQNVTFRCDPISEHNRLYWYRQTLGQGPEFLTYFQNEAQLEKSRLLSDRFSAERPKGSFSTLEIQRTEQGDSAMYLCASSLAQGANVLTFGAGSRLTVL.

This clonotype appeared a few times. The chain uses TRBV5-1 and TRBJ2-3; 7 positions match TRBD2. This CDR3 has 15 residues. Germline V gives CDR1 SGHRS, CDR2 YFSETQ. V shed 7 bases, J shed 2 bases, and the junction held 10 bases outside the gene matches. In nucleotides, the CDR3 is TGCGCCAGCGTCGGGGAGCGGGGACCCACAGATACGCAGTATTTT. Translating it yields CASVGERGPTDTQYF.

This clonotype has ten or more counts. The V gene is TRBV14, the J gene TRBJ1-3, with unresolved D. The CDR3 sequence is 14 residues long. The germline V and J ends were trimmed by 0 bases and 0 bases, with 3 bases remaining between them. Germline V gene sequence: CDR1 SGHDN, CDR2 FVKESK. CDR3 region: CASSQDSSGNTIYF. CDR3 coding DNA: TGTGCCAGCAGCCAAGACAGCTCTGGAAACACCATATATTTT. The full variable domain, rest sourced from reference TRBV14 and TRBJ1-3, is EAGVTQFPSHSVIEKGQTVTLRCDPISGHDNLYWYRRVMGKEIKFLLHFVKESKQDESGMPNNRFLAERTGGTYSTLKVQPAELEDSGVYFCASSQDSSGNTIYFGEGSWLTVV.

This clonotype was seen a handful of times. The chain links TRBV4-3 to TRBJ2-7; D perhaps matches TRBD2 (6 bases). Trimming took off 0 bases at V and 2 bases at J, with 11 bases between the two ends. Germline CDR1 and CDR2: LGHNA and YSLEER. There are 15 residues in the CDR3. CDR3 coding DNA: TGCGCCAGCAGCCAAGATTCGGGGGTCACCTACGAGCAGTACTTC. It is translated as CASSQDSGVTYEQYF.

V and J are TRBV9 and TRBJ1-1; D unclear. The V end was cut by 3 bases, the J end by 0 bases, with 9 bases between. This CDR3 spans 14 amino acids. Germline-derived CDR1 and CDR2 are SGDLS and YYNGEE. The CDR3 region has the DNA TGTGCCAGCAGCGGCGTTGTTATGAACACTGAAGCTTTCTTT. This sequence encodes CASSGVVMNTEAFF.

The chain uses TRBV5-1 and TRBJ1-5; 8 bases fit TRBD1. J gave up 0 bases and V 0 bases, and 8 bases lay outside the gene matches. The germline gives CDR1 SGHRS, CDR2 YFSETQ. The CDR3 length is 18 residues. The CDR3 DNA follows: TGCGCCAGCAGCTTGGGCCTACAGGGGGGGTATAGCAATCAGCCCCAGCATTTT. Translation gives CASSLGLQGGYSNQPQHF.

The V call is TRBV12-3 or TRBV12-4, the J call TRBJ2-5, with TRBD2 matching over 13 bases. The CDR3 consists of 19 residues. J lost 2 bases, V lost 3 bases, and 12 bases had no gene match. The CDR3, as DNA: TGTGCCAGCAGTTTTATCGCTTGGGGACTAGCGGGGAAACAAGAGACCCAGTACTTC. It translates to CASSFIAWGLAGKQETQYF.

The V and J genes are TRBV25-1 and TRBJ1-2; D gene unclear. The CDR3 runs 14 residues. Germline V gene sequence: CDR1 MGHDK, CDR2 SYGVNS. Trimming cost V 10 bases and J 0 bases, with 15 bases left between them. The CDR3 sequence is CATSRGLANYGYTF. Written as DNA, the CDR3 is TGTGCCACTTCACGCGGATTAGCTAACTATGGCTACACCTTC.

The genes are TRBV20-1 and TRBJ2-3, with 15 bases aligning to TRBD2. The CDR3 loop spans 15 amino acids. Losses at the gene ends were 0 bases for V and 11 bases for J; bases not matched to a gene: 6. Per germline, CDR1 DFQATT and CDR2 SNEGSKA (reference sequence). CDR3 in DNA: TGCAGTGCTAGAGACGGGACTAGCGGGGGGTCTAGGCAGTATTTT. This codes for CSARDGTSGGSRQYF.

J is TRBJ2-3 and V is TRBV4-2, with 9 bases fitting TRBD2. The CDR3 extends over 13 amino acids. Germline V gene data show CDR1 as LGHNA and CDR2 as YNFKEQ. Losses at the gene ends were 4 bases for V and 14 bases for J; bases not matched to a gene: 10. The CDR3 nucleotides are TGTGCCAGCAGCCCAGCTAGCGGGGCCCATAGGTATTTT. Translation gives CASSPASGAHRYF.

This chain uses TRBV2 with TRBJ2-5; D possibly uses TRBD1 or TRBD2 (5 bases each). The better agreement between TRBJ2-7 and the DNA end casts doubt on the J call. CDR1 is SNHLY and CDR2 is FYNNEI in the germline V gene. CDR3 size: 14 residues. For the CDR3, the DNA is TGTGCCAGCCAGGAGGCAGGCGGACATTACGAGCAGTACTTC. Encoded protein: CASQEAGGHYEQYF.

This clonotype was found a few times. The J gene is TRBJ2-3, the V gene TRBV6-1; 14 nucleotides agree with TRBD2. Germline V lookup: CDR1 MNHNS, CDR2 SASEGT. The trim removed 6 bases at V and 0 bases at J, leaving 5 bases unmatched. The CDR3 is 17 amino acids. CDR3 DNA: TGTGCCAGCAGATCGGGACTAGCGGGGGTTAGCACAGATACGCAGTATTTT. Its protein product is CASRSGLAGVSTDTQYF.

The chain has TRBV6-5 and TRBJ2-3, with TRBD2 identical over 9 bases. The CDR3 loop spans 19 amino acids. Trimming cost V 2 bases and J 0 bases; bases outside gene matches: 12. Germline CDR1 and CDR2: MNHEY and SVGAGI. CDR3 sequence reads: CASSYPREGHQYSTDTQYF. Here the CDR3 DNA reads TGTGCCAGCAGTTACCCGCGGGAGGGACACCAGTATAGCACAGATACGCAGTATTTT.

This rearrangement joins TRBV6-2 or TRBV6-3 to TRBJ2-1; D is perhaps TRBD1 or TRBD2 (5 bases each). V lost 5 bases and J lost 2, with 16 bases in between. The CDR3 loop spans 16 amino acids. Germline assignment: CDR1 MNHEY and CDR2 SVGEGT. The CDR3 DNA sequence: TGTGCCAGCAGTCCCCTCGGGGACGCCGCCTACAATGAGCAGTTCTTC. This translates into CASSPLGDAAYNEQFF.

The chain is built from TRBV12-3 or TRBV12-4 and TRBJ1-5; possibly TRBD1 for D (5 bases). V was shortened by 0 bases and J by 2 bases, with 11 bases between the two germline ends. The CDR3 is made up of 16 amino acids. The DNA of the CDR3 is TGTGCCAGCAGTTTAGCGCGGGGGAGTGGCAATCAGCCCCAGCATTTT. Its protein is CASSLARGSGNQPQHF.

The chain combines TRBV7-9 with TRBJ2-1; 12 positions match TRBD2. In germline, CDR1 is SEHNR, CDR2 FQNEAQ (reference sequence). This CDR3 comprises 16 residues. V was clipped by 5 bases and J by 10 bases; unmatched bases: 12. CDR3 bases: TGTGCCAGCAGCGACAGACTAGCGGGGGCCCGAAAAGAGCAGTTCTTC. Translation: CASSDRLAGARKEQFF.

V is TRBV11-1 and J is TRBJ2-1; D might be TRBD2 (6 bases). V lost 6 bases and J lost 0, with 15 bases in between. Germline loops: CDR1 SGHAT, CDR2 FQDESV (reference sequence). This CDR3 region has 16 residues. CDR3 in DNA: TGTGCCAGCAGATACAACTTGGGGGGCTCCTACAATGAGCAGTTCTTC. This codes for CASRYNLGGSYNEQFF.